This T cell receptor (beta chain) was captured by sequencing in a study of blood T cell repertoires in COVID-19. The wider study: Some COVID-19 samples were acute and others convalescent; all came from the United States, Italy and Spain.

The CDR3 has 14 residues. J was trimmed by 5 bases and V by 8 bases; bases with no gene match: 12. Germline-derived CDR1 and CDR2 are KGHSH and LQKENI. Data came from immunoSEQ multiplex PCR; TCRdb stores just in-frame clones and leaves some out. The repertoire includes around 77,000 clones, 80% to 95% of them detected once, and roughly 5% sits in the top ten. This chain uses TRBV18 with TRBJ2-7; 7 nucleotides line up with TRBD1. Source material: peripheral blood. This receptor was taken from a woman between 55 and 75 years old with active COVID-19. The CDR3 is CASGTGARRDEQYF. DNA of the CDR3: TGTGCCAGCGGAACAGGGGCCCGTCGGGACGAGCAGTACTTC.